This entry is about one T cell receptor (beta chain). Its antigen is undetermined. In the study's own analysis: Samples had a median of 95,638 TCRs, ranging roughly 20,000 to 700,000. One entry per CDR3 protein, called by TCRdb with MiXCR from the 5' RACE reads. In this record, the V and J calls reflect TCRdb's handling and not the investigators' own analysis. The table includes 65,000 to 95,000 distinct CDR3 sequences, roughly 8% detected once. Trimming took 7 bases from V and 7 from J, leaving 13 bases between them. Germline V CDR1 and CDR2: SNHLY, FYNNEI. The length of the CDR3 is 13 residues. Unfractionated whole blood yielded the extracted total RNA. These data originate in a study of human T cells and chemical hapten exposure. The study, taken as a whole, reports: DPC sensitization produced no change in TCRs with frequency above 1 in 1000.

The chain is built from TRBV2 and TRBJ1-4; D is possibly TRBD1 (5 bases). The TCR was taken from a male donor in good health. CDR3 amino acids: CASTQGNVEKLFF. The CDR3 nucleotides are TGTGCCAGCACCCAGGGAAACGTTGAAAAACTGTTTTTT.